This T cell receptor beta chain originates from a study of T cells in Graves' hyperthyroidism and ophthalmopathy. Exclusion criteria comprised uncontrolled infection, other autoimmune disease, pregnancy or lactation. In making diagnoses, clinical symptoms, serum thyroxine and TRAb, thyroid ultrasound and orbital computed tomography were all used. J was trimmed by 3 bases and V by 4 bases; bases with no gene match: 4. Germline-derived CDR1 and CDR2 are MNHEY and SMNVEV (reference sequence). This CDR3 spans 15 amino acids. Regarding the study as a whole: Ophthalmopathy prediction by the model preceded onset by a median roughly 6 months. The blood repertoire included most of the expanded thyroid clonotypes above 0.001.

TCR beta CDR3 region amplification was performed from RNA transcripts. In the first-round RT-PCR of the TCR CDR3, the HTBI primer set was used. MiXCR was run by TCRdb on the multiplex PCR reads, yielding one entry per CDR3 protein. The data contain a few hundred thousand distinct CDR3 sequences, roughly 15% of them singletons. The table lists this clonotype with many counts. No antigen is known for it. The clonotype was recovered from a woman aged 30 to 39 with Graves' ophthalmopathy. Sequencing was done on a sample of blood. V usage is TRBV27 and J usage is TRBJ1-5; 9 bases agree with TRBD1. This CDR3 reads CASSSRTGDNQPQHF. CDR3 nucleotide sequence: TGTGCCAGCAGTTCCAGGACAGGGGACAATCAGCCCCAGCATTTT.